This T cell receptor beta chain is from a study of identifying expanded T cells in peripheral blood. J gave up 5 bases and V 5 bases, and 3 bases lay outside the gene matches. CDR3 length: 15 residues. The germline V gene has CDR1 LGHNA and CDR2 YNFKEQ. Repertoires were generated with immunoSEQ multiplex PCR, while TCRdb's copy carries only in-frame clones and drops some. The repertoire holds about 78,000 clones, with about 83% as singletons. Collection occurred without any documented infections or immune events in donors. The chain combines TRBV4-2 with TRBJ2-1, with TRBD2 identical over 13 bases. This TCR derives from a person aged 18 to 75 in good health. The sequenced material came from blood. CDR3 sequence reads: CASSGLAGVNNEQFF. Here the CDR3 DNA reads TGTGCCAGCAGCGGACTAGCGGGAGTAAACAATGAGCAGTTCTTC.